The present entry profiles one T cell receptor (beta chain) with its context. Sequenced by immunoSEQ multiplex PCR; TCRdb stores in-frame clones only, minus some. There are about 150,000 clones in the sample; approximately 91% occur only once, and approximately 2% lies in the top ten. This specimen comes from a study of control samples from healthy donors and cancer patients. Trimming shortened V by 8 bases and J by 0 bases, and 10 bases separated the two germline ends. CDR3 length: 13 residues. Per the germline V gene, CDR1 is MGHRA and CDR2 is YSYEKL. The genes are TRBV4-1 and TRBJ2-5; a weak D match, TRBD2 (5 bases). Input material: blood. The sequence was collected from a woman aged 40 to 55 in good health. CDR3 sequence: CASRGGNQETQYF. Written as DNA, the CDR3 is TGCGCCAGCCGCGGAGGTAACCAAGAGACCCAGTACTTC.